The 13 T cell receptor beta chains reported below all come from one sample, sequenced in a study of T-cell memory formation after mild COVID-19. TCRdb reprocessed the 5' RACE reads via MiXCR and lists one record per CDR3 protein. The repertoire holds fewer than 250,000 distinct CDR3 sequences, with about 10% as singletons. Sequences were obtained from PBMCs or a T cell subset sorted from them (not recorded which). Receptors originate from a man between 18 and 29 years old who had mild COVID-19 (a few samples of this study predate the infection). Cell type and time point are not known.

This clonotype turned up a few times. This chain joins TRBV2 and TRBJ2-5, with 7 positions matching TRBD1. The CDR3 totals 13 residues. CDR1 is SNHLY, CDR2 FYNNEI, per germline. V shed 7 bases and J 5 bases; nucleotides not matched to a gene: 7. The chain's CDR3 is CASTTDRRETQYF. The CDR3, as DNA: TGTGCCAGCACCACGGACAGGCGGGAGACCCAGTACTTC.

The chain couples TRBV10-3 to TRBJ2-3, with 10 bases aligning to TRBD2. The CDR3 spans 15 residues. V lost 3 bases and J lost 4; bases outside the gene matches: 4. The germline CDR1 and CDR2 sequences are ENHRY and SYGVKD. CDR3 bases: TGTGCCATCAGTGACCCAGGACTAGCGGCAGATACGCAGTATTTT. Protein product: CAISDPGLAADTQYF.

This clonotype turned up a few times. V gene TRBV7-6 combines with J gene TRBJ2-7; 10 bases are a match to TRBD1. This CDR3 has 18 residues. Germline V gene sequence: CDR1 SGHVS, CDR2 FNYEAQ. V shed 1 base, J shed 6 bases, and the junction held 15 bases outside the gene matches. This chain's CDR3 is CASSLVTFRDRGSGEQYF. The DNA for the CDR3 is TGTGCCAGCAGCTTAGTCACATTCAGGGACAGGGGATCGGGCGAGCAGTACTTC.

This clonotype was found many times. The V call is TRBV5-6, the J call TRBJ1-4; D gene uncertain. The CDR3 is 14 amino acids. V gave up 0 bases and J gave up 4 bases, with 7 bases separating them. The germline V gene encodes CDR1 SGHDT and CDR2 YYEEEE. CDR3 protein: CASSLVQVNEKLFF. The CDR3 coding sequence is TGTGCCAGCAGCTTGGTCCAGGTTAATGAAAAACTGTTTTTT. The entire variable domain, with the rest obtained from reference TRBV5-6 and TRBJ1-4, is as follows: DAGVTQSPTHLIKTRGQQVTLRCSPKSGHDTVSWYQQALGQGPQFIFQYYEEEERQRGNFPDRFSGHQFPNYSSELNVNALLLGDSALYLCASSLVQVNEKLFFGSGTQLSVL.

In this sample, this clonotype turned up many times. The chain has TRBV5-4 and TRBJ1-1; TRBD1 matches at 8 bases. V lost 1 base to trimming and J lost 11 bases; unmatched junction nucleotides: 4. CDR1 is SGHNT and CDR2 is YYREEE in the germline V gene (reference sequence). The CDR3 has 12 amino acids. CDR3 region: CASSLNRDRAFF. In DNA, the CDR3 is TGTGCCAGCAGCTTGAACCGGGACAGGGCTTTCTTT.

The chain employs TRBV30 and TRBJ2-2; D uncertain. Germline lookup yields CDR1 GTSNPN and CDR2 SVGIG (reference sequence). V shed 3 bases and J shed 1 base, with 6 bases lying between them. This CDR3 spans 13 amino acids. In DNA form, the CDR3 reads TGTGCCTGGAGCAGACAGAACACCGGGGAGCTGTTTTTT. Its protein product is CAWSRQNTGELFF.

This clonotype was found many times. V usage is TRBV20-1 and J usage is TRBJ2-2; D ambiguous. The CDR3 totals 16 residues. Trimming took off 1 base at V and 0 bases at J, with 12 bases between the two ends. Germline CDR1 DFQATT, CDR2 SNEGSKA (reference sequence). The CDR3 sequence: CSARGNTRSNTGELFF. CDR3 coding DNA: TGCAGTGCTAGAGGAAATACTCGGTCGAACACCGGGGAGCTGTTTTTT.

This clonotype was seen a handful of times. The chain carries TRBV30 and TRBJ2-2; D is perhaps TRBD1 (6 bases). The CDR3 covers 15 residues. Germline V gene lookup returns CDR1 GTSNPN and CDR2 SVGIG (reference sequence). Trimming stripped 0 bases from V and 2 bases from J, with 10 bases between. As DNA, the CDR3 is TGTGCCTGGAGTGTATCCAGGGGTAACACCGGGGAGCTGTTTTTT. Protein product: CAWSVSRGNTGELFF.

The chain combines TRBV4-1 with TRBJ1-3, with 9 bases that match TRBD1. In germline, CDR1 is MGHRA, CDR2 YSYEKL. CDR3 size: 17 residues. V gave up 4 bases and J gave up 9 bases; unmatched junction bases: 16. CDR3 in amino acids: CASSPRASQGASPTIYF. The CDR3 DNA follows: TGCGCCAGCAGCCCGAGGGCGTCACAGGGGGCGAGCCCCACCATATATTTT.

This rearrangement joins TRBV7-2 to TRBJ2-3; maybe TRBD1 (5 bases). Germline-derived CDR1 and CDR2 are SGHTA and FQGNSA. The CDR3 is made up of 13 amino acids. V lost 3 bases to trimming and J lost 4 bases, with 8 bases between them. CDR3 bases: TGTGCCAGCAGCTTCAGGGAAGCAGATACGCAGTATTTT. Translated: CASSFREADTQYF.

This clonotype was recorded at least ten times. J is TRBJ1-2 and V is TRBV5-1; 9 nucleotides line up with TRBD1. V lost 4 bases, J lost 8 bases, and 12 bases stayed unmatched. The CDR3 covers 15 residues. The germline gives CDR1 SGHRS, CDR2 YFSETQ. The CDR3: CASSGTGGAEGGYTF. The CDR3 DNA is TGCGCCAGCAGCGGAACAGGGGGCGCAGAAGGAGGCTACACCTTC.

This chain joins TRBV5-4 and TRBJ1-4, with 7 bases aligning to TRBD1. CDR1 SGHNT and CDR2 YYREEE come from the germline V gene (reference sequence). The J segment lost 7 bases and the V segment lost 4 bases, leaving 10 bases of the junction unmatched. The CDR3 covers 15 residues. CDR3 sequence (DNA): TGTGCCAGCAGCACCCAGGGGGGGCTTCTTGAAAAACTGTTTTTT. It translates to CASSTQGGLLEKLFF.

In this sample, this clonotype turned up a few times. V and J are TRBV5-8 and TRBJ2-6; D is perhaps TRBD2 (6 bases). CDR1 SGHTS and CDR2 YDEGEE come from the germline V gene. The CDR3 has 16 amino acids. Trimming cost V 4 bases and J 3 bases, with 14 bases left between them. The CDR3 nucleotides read TGTGCCAGCAGCAGGAGGGGAGCGGGTGGGGCCAACGTCCTGACTTTC. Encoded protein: CASSRRGAGGANVLTF.